This T cell receptor beta chain was identified during a study of PD-1 blockade in classical Hodgkin lymphoma. Notes on the study in general: Newly diagnosed patients were reported to exhibit reduced baseline TCR diversity relative to healthy donors. Complete responders had baseline diversity similar to newly diagnosed patients. With respect to the repertoire differences, their causes, possibly disease activity or prior therapy, remain undefined. There was a significant rise in CD4+ TCR diversity by C4D1, with no such rise for CD8+.

Sequenced by immunoSEQ multiplex PCR; TCRdb stores in-frame clones only, minus some. The sample consists of 90,000 to 100,000 clones, more than 80% of them appearing once. About this clone itself: Its antigen is not known.

Brentuximab vedotin exposure varied among the patients, all of whom had relapsed after autologous stem cell transplantation. The CDR3 consists of 16 residues. CDR1 is ENHRY and CDR2 is SYGVKD in the germline V gene. The V gene lost 1 base and the J gene lost 1 base, with 11 bases spanning the gap. Source: peripheral blood mononuclear cells (PBMCs), taken before the second cycle of nivolumab. The clonotype comes from a human donor with classical Hodgkin lymphoma. The chain links TRBV10-3 to TRBJ1-5; weak D call: TRBD1 (6 bases). The CDR3, as DNA: TGTGCCATCAGTGAGTTGGGGGCCTGGAGCAATCAGCCCCAGCATTTT. This sequence encodes CAISELGAWSNQPQHF.